This T cell receptor (beta chain) was profiled in a study of technical replicates of blood from a few donors. Method: immunoSEQ multiplex PCR; TCRdb's copy keeps in-frame clones and lacks some. This table holds 65,000 to 85,000 clones, 90% to 95% found once. The CDR3 has 17 residues. The V gene's germline CDR1 is LGHNA and CDR2 YSLEER. V gave up 1 base and J gave up 2 bases, with 15 bases separating them. This chain joins TRBV4-3 and TRBJ1-3; D unclear. Source material: T cells isolated from PBMCs. The receptor comes from a human donor in good health. The CDR3 nucleotides read TGCGCCAGCAGCCAAGCTTACGAGACTGTCGCTGGAAACACCATATATTTT. Translating gives CASSQAYETVAGNTIYF.